This TCR beta chain was observed in a study of OX40 agonist ivuxolimab in advanced cancers. Regarding the study in general: Ivuxolimab, which targeted the costimulatory receptor OX40 (CD134), was an agonistic, fully human IgG2 monoclonal antibody. Intravenous ivuxolimab was administered to patients every 2 weeks at six dose levels: 0.01, 0.1, 0.3, 1.5, 3 and 10 mg/kg. Among the roughly 50 dose-escalation patients, about 20 had hepatocellular carcinoma, some 15 melanoma, 9 renal cell carcinoma and 9 head and neck cancer. In the dose-escalation cohort, approximately 82% of patients were male, and the mean age was approximately 60 years, with a range of 23 to 79. Patients were allowed to have had prior anti-PD-1, anti-PD-L1 or anti-CTLA-4 therapy, and more than 30% of the dose-escalation patients had previously received checkpoint inhibitors. Partial responses occurred in three dose-escalation patients: two with cutaneous melanoma and one with hepatocellular carcinoma. The purpose of peripheral TCRbeta sequencing was to test whether ivuxolimab changed TCR sequence diversity and led to clonal T-cell expansion. The paper describes the monotherapy dose-escalation part (N of about 47 patients) of the phase I trial of ivuxolimab. Overall study results and their limits: Antigen specificity was not determined for the clonally expanded peripheral T cells. In partial responders in the 0.1-3.0 mg/kg groups, normalized peripheral clonal expansion was found to be among the lowest, especially among CD8+ T cells. At doses of 0.1 to 3.0 mg/kg, clonal expansion of both CD4+ and CD8+ T cells in blood was seen between baseline and week 6. Low levels of normalized T-cell clonal expansion were also seen in some nonresponding patients. After ivuxolimab, expanded clones were on average more numerous among CD8+ T cells than among CD4+ T cells.

Genomic DNA was isolated from the sorted cells so that the TCRbeta CDR3 region could be sequenced. The immunoSEQ Assay was used to sequence the TCRbeta CDR3 regions. This is the immuneACCESS table as TCRdb keeps it, with only in-frame sequences that have V and J called. A part of the clones is gone; compared with another copy, unresolved V genes explain less than half, and the rest is unexplained. The sample profile shows 92,000 or so clones; about 87% of them were found once. Of the sample, 7.4% is held by the ten largest clones. With respect to this clone: Its antigen has not been determined. Per-base qualities were not stored, and no clone one base away is much larger.

Patients with autoimmune disease history or receiving systemic immunosuppression were excluded from the trial. In every dose cohort, peripheral blood was drawn for TCR sequencing at baseline, cycle 4 day 1, and cycle 7 day 1. Samples were obtained from an open-label, multicenter, first-in-human phase I dose-escalation trial of ivuxolimab. Adults with locally advanced or metastatic head and neck squamous cell, hepatocellular, melanoma or renal cell carcinoma were enrolled in the trial. Before TCR sequencing, CD4+ T cells and CD8+ T cells were sorted from peripheral blood as separate populations. The sequencing used CD4+ or CD8+ T cells sorted from blood, collected in a trial of the OX40 agonist ivuxolimab. This TCR came from an adult with an advanced solid tumor such as melanoma, head and neck, liver or kidney cancer.

The sequence in DNA is TGTGCCAGCAGCGTCAGTGAAGATACGCAGTATTTT. It is translated as CASSVSEDTQYF. The receptor chain draws on TRBV9 and TRBJ2-3, with the identity of the D gene unclear. The CDR3, cysteine through phenylalanine, is 12 amino acids long. Only the CDR3 portion is preserved as DNA: 36 bases, with reading frame beginning at the first base. V is clipped by 2 bases and J by 5 bases, and the sequence between their germline boundaries is 6 bases long. From the germline V gene, CDR1 is SGDLS and CDR2 is YYNGEE.